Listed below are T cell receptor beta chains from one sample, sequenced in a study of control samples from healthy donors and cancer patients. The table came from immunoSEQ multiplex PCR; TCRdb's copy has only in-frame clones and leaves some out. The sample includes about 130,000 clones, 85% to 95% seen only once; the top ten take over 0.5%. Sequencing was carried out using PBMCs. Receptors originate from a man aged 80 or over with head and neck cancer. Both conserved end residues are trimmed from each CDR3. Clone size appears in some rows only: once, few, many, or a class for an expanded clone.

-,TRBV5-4,ASTLPWTDTQY
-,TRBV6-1,ASSEGGANYGYT
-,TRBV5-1,ASSFGTGAGNTIY
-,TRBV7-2,ASSSNRAANTEAF
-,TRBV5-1,ASSTRIPPDGYT
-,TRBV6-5,ASSSVTGDPNYGYT
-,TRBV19,ASSIKRDTQY
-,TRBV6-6,ASSYYRGNYGYT
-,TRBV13,ASSGRIKDGLAGALDEQF
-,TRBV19,ASSWVEGVRSTDTQY
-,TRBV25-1,ASSRTGNSPLH
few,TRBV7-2,ASSWDRGRREGSGAF
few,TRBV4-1,ASSQESRGTEAF
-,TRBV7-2,ASSGTGYEQY
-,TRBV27,ASSPTGGFYGYT
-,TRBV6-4,ASSVLLGAGGNTEAF
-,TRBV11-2,ASSTGGPGAPQY
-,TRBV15,ATSRGVRTGLGEKLF
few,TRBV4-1,ASGRDSYNEQF
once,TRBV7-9,ASSLGGSFRDTQY
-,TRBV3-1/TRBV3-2,ASRPGTGGIQTIY
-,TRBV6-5,ASAPLDSPVSPLH
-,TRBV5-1,ASSLSLGDTQY
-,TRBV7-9,ASSLARSSYEQY
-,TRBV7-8,ASSRAGNSNQPQH
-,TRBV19,ASSFLGSTEQY
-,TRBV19,ASSKRVGVEGTEAF
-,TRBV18,ASSPRFVGGAPGAQY
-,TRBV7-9,ASSLNGRAGDTQY
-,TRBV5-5,ASSFITRGTEAF
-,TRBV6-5,ATWDRGHSNYGYT
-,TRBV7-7,ASSMGLAGVAGELF
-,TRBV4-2,ASSQSGDLNEQF
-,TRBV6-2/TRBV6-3,ASSYSSYNEQF
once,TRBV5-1,ASSLAGIDEQF
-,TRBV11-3,ASSLNGASTDTQY
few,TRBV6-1,ASSEWGLLF
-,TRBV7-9,ASSQQNTEAF